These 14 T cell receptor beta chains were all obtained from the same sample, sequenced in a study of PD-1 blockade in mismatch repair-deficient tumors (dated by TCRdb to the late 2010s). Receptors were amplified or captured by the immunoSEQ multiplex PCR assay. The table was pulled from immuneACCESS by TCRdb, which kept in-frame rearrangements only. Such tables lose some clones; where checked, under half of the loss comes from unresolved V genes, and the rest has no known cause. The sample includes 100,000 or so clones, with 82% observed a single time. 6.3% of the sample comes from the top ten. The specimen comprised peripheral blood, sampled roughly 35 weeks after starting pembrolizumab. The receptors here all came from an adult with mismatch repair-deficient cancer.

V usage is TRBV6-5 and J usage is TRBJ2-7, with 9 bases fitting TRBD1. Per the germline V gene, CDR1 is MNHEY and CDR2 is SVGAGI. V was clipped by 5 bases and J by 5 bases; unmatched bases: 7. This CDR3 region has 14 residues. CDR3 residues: CASSPWTGEDEQYF. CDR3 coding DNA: TGTGCCAGCAGTCCTTGGACAGGGGAAGACGAGCAGTACTTC.

The CDR3 DNA reads TGTGCCAGAAGCTCGGACAGGGCTAACTATGGCTACACCTTC. As protein: CARSSDRANYGYTF. The V gene is TRBV5-3, the J gene TRBJ1-2; 8 nucleotides agree with TRBD1. TRBV5-3 is an ORF; its function is uncertain. The V gene end was trimmed by 3 bases and the J gene end by 0 bases; junction bases not matched to a gene: 1. CDR3 size: 14 residues.

CDR3 sequence (DNA): TGCGCCAGCAGCTCCGGACTAGCGGGAGGGGTAGGAGAGACCCAGTACTTC. Amino acid sequence: CASSSGLAGGVGETQYF. The chain recombines TRBV5-1 with TRBJ2-5; 15 nucleotides agree with TRBD2. Looked up from germline, CDR1 is SGHRS and CDR2 is YFSETQ. The CDR3 extends over 17 amino acids. After removal of 3 bases from V and 4 bases from J, the junction contained 7 bases not matched to a gene. Variable domain in full (rest from reference TRBV5-1 and TRBJ2-5): KAGVTQTPRYLIKTRGQQVTLSCSPISGHRSVSWYQQTPGQGLQFLFEYFSETQRNKGNFPGRFSGRQFSNSRSEMNVSTLELGDSALYLCASSSGLAGGVGETQYFGPGTRLLVL.

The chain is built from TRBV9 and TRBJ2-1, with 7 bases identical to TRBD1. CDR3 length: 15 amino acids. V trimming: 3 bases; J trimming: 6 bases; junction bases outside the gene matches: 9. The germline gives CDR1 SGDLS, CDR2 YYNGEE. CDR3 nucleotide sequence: TGTGCCAGCAGCGGAACAGGGGCCGGAGGCAATGAGCAGTTCTTC. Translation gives CASSGTGAGGNEQFF.

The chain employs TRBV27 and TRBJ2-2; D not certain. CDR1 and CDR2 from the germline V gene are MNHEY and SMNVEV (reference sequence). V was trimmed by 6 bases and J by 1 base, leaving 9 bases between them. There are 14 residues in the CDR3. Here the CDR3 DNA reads TGTGCCAGCAGAGGCAGGAAGAACACCGGGGAGCTGTTTTTT. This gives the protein CASRGRKNTGELFF.

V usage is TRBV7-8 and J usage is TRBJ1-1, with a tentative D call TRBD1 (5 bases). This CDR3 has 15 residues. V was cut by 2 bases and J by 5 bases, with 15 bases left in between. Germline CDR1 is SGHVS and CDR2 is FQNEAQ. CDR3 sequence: CASSLQGEKRTEAFF. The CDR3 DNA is TGTGCCAGCAGCTTACAGGGAGAGAAGAGGACTGAAGCTTTCTTT.

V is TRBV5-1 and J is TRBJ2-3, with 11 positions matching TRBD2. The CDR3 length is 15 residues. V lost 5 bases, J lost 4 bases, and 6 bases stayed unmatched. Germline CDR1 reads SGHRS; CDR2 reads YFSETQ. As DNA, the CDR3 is TGCGCCAGCAGTCTTAGCGGGAGGGCCCCAGATACGCAGTATTTT. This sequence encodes CASSLSGRAPDTQYF. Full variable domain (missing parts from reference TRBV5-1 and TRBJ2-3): KAGVTQTPRYLIKTRGQQVTLSCSPISGHRSVSWYQQTPGQGLQFLFEYFSETQRNKGNFPGRFSGRQFSNSRSEMNVSTLELGDSALYLCASSLSGRAPDTQYFGPGTRLTVL.

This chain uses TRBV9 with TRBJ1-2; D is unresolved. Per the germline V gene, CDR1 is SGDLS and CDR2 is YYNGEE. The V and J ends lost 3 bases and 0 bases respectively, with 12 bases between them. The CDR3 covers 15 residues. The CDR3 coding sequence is TGTGCCAGCAGCGGGAATTGGAAAGCTAACTATGGCTACACCTTC. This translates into CASSGNWKANYGYTF.

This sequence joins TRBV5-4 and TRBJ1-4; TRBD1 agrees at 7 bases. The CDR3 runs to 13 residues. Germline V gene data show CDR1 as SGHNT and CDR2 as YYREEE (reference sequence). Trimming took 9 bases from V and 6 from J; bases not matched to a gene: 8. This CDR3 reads CANAGTAYEKLFF. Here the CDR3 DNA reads TGTGCCAACGCCGGGACAGCTTATGAAAAACTGTTTTTT.

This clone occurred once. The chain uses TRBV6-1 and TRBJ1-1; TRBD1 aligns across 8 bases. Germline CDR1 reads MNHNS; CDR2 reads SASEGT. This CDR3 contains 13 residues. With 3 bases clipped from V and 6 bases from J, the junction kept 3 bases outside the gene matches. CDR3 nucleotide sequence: TGTGCCAGCAGTGAGTGGACAGGGTCTGAAGCTTTCTTT. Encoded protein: CASSEWTGSEAFF.

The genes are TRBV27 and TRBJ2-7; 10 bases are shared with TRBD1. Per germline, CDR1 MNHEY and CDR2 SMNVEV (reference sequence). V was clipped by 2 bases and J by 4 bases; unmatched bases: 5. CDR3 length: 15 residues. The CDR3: CASSLKGTGEYEQYF. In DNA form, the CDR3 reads TGTGCCAGCAGTTTAAAGGGGACAGGGGAGTACGAGCAGTACTTC.

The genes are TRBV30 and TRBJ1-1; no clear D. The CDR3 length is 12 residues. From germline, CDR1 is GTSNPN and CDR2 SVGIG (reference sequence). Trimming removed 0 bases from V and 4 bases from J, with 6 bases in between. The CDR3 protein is CAWSVVVTEAFF. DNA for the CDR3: TGTGCCTGGAGTGTGGTGGTCACTGAAGCTTTCTTT. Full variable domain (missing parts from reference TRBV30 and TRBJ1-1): SQTIHQWPATLVQPVGSPLSLECTVEGTSNPNLYWYRQAAGRGLQLLFYSVGIGQISSEVPQNLSASRPQDRQFILSSKKLLLSDSGFYLCAWSVVVTEAFFGQGTRLTVV.

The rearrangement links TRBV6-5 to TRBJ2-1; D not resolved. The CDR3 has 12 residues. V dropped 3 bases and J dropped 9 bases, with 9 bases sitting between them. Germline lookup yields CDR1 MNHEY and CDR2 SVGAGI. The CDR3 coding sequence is TGTGCCAGCAGTTATGGGTTTGCTGAGCAGTTCTTC. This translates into CASSYGFAEQFF.

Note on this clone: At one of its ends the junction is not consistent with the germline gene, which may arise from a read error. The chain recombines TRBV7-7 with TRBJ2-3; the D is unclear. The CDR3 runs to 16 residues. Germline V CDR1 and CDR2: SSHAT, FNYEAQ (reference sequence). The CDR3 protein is CASSLDRLFSTDTQYF. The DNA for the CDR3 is TGTGCTAGCAGCTTAGACCGACTGTTTAGCACAGATACGCAGTATTTT.